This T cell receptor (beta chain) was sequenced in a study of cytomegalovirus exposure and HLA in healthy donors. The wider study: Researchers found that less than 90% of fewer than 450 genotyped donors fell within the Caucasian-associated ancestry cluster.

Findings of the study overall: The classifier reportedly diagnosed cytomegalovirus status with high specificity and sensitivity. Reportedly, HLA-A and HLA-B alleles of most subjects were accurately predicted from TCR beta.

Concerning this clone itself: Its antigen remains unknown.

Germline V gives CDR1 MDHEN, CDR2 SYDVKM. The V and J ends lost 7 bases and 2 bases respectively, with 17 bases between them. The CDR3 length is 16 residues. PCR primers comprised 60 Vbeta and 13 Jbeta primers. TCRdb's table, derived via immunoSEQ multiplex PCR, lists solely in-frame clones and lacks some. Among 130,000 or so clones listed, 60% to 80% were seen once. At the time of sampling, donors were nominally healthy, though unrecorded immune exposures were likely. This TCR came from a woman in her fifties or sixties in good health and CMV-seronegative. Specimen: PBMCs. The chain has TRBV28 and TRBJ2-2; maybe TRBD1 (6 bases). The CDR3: CASTLSGQLNTGELFF. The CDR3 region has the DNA TGTGCCAGCACTCTTTCCGGACAGCTTAACACCGGGGAGCTGTTTTTT.